The text below deals with one T cell receptor (beta chain). Its antigen is undetermined. Trimming stripped 5 bases from V and 8 bases from J, with 10 bases between. CDR3 length: 12 amino acids. The germline V gene has CDR1 SGHRS and CDR2 YFSETQ. Some clones are missing from TCRdb's copy, which holds only in-frame ones; the method was immunoSEQ multiplex PCR. In the table there are under 14,000 clones, approximately 89% of which are singletons. The entry originates in a study of a mutant IDH1 vaccine in newly diagnosed glioma. Time point denoted: week 23, last vaccination. Doses consisted of 300 ug of mutant IDH1 20-mer peptide each, paired with topical imiquimod.

The gene calls are TRBV5-1 and TRBJ1-4; a weak D match, TRBD1 (5 bases). The sequence derives from a woman aged 40 to 49 with glioma. Some clones in this sample may be carry-over from other donors' samples. The starting material was PBMCs, obtained from a glioma patient whose treatment included an IDH1 peptide vaccine. The CDR3 is CASRDIGEKLFF. For the CDR3, the DNA is TGCGCCAGCAGGGACATAGGAGAAAAACTGTTTTTT. Complete variable domain (other parts from reference TRBV5-1 and TRBJ1-4): KAGVTQTPRYLIKTRGQQVTLSCSPISGHRSVSWYQQTPGQGLQFLFEYFSETQRNKGNFPGRFSGRQFSNSRSEMNVSTLELGDSALYLCASRDIGEKLFFGSGTQLSVL.